The source of this T cell receptor beta chain is a study of T cells in Graves' hyperthyroidism and ophthalmopathy. Overall study: Prior to any treatment, at the point of initial diagnosis, peripheral blood was collected.

This clonotype came up many times. The antigen remains unidentified. Authors of the study amplified TCR beta CDR3 regions from RNA transcripts. The HTBI set primed first-round TCR CDR3 RT-PCR. MiXCR, run by TCRdb on the multiplex PCR reads, gives a single entry per CDR3 protein. This sample has around 520,000 distinct CDR3 sequences, with about 15% found just once. CDR1 and CDR2 from the germline V gene are LGHDT and YNNKEL (reference sequence). V lost 3 bases to trimming and J lost 5 bases, with 16 bases between them. This CDR3 has 15 amino acids. The PBMCs studied were ones that came from 8.5 to 10 ml fresh peripheral blood. Study-wide results and limits: Through a model of 13 V-J features, ophthalmopathy was separated from stable hyperthyroidism.

Material: blood. This chain connects TRBV3-1 to TRBJ1-1; D not certain. The TCR sequence derives from a middle-aged woman with Graves' hyperthyroidism. The CDR3 here is CASSHGRERTTEAFF. CDR3 DNA: TGTGCCAGCAGCCATGGCCGTGAGAGGACTACTGAAGCTTTCTTT. The full variable domain, in which reference TRBV3-1 and TRBJ1-1 provide the parts outside the CDR3, is DTAVSQTPKYLVTQMGNDKSIKCEQNLGHDTMYWYKQDSKKFLKIMFSYNNKELIINETVPNRFSPKSPDKAHLNLHINSLELGDSAVYFCASSHGRERTTEAFFGQGTRLTVV.